This T cell receptor (beta chain) was sequenced for a study of breast tumors, draining lymph nodes, adjacent tissues. TCRdb re-derived calls from the multiplex PCR reads in MiXCR, one entry per CDR3 protein. The profile shows over 60,000 distinct CDR3 sequences, around 60% of them singletons. CDR1 is SGHVT and CDR2 is SQSDAQ in the germline V gene. V was shortened by 5 bases and J by 4 bases, with 6 bases between the two germline ends. The CDR3 is made up of 13 amino acids. The receptor was derived from a female donor with breast cancer. Some clones in this sample may be carry-over from other donors' samples. The V gene is TRBV7-4, the J gene TRBJ2-6; the D is unclear. The specimen was breast tumor tissue. The DNA of the CDR3 is TGTGCCAGCAGCCCTGTGGGGGCCAACGTCCTGACTTTC. Amino acid sequence: CASSPVGANVLTF.